This TCR beta chain was obtained from a study of T-cell memory formation after mild COVID-19. For the study at large: Each donor largely had its own TCR clusters. Study findings and constraints: Some clones that responded turned up in pre-infection memory, which suggests that cross-reactive memory joined in.

Looked up from germline, CDR1 is SGHAT and CDR2 is FQNNGV. The CDR3 is made up of 13 amino acids. The ends were cut back, 0 bases at V and 8 bases at J, with 9 bases in the middle. MiXCR, applied by TCRdb to the 5' RACE reads, yields one record per CDR3 protein. The table includes around 450,000 distinct CDR3 sequences, 20% to 25% detected once. This clonotype turned up a few times. Its antigen is not known. This chain connects TRBV11-2 to TRBJ2-3, with unresolved D. The sample taken for sequencing was PBMCs or a T cell subset sorted from them (not recorded which). This clonotype was obtained from an adult woman who had mild COVID-19 (a few samples of this study predate the infection). Cell type and time point are not known. CDR3 protein: CASSLDPDRTQYF. The CDR3 region has the DNA TGTGCCAGCAGCTTAGATCCAGACCGTACGCAGTATTTT.